Shown below are 29 T cell receptor beta chains from a single sample sequenced in a study of blood T cell repertoires in COVID-19. Sequencing used immunoSEQ multiplex PCR; TCRdb keeps in-frame clones, though not all of them. The data hold some 70,000 clones, with roughly 80% observed a single time. The sequenced sample consisted of peripheral blood. The receptors stem from a woman aged 45 to 65 with acute or convalescent COVID-19.

J is TRBJ2-2 and V is TRBV28; D may be TRBD2 (7 bases). CDR3 length: 15 amino acids. V was trimmed by 6 bases and J by 4 bases, leaving 15 bases between them. The V gene's germline CDR1 is MDHEN and CDR2 SYDVKM. The CDR3 protein is CASRVGGGGTGELFF. CDR3 nucleotide sequence: TGTGCCAGCAGAGTCGGCGGGGGCGGCACCGGGGAGCTGTTTTTT.

This clone was detected only a few times. V gene TRBV5-4 combines with J gene TRBJ1-1; D is unresolved. Germline CDR1 and CDR2: SGHNT and YYREEE (reference sequence). V gave up 2 bases and J gave up 3 bases, with 11 bases separating them. The CDR3 has 14 residues. The CDR3 here is CASSLTSGYTEAFF. The CDR3 DNA is TGTGCCAGCAGCTTAACTAGCGGGTACACTGAAGCTTTCTTT. The full variable domain, rest sourced from reference TRBV5-4 and TRBJ1-1, is ETGVTQSPTHLIKTRGQQVTLRCSSQSGHNTVSWYQQALGQGPQFIFQYYREEENGRGNFPPRFSGLQFPNYSSELNVNALELDDSALYLCASSLTSGYTEAFFGQGTRLTVV.

This clone was seen only once. The chain combines TRBV7-9 with TRBJ2-1, with 12 positions matching TRBD2. V dropped 7 bases and J dropped 3; count of bases not matched to a gene: 1. The CDR3 spans 14 residues. The germline V gene has CDR1 SEHNR and CDR2 FQNEAQ (reference sequence). The CDR3 region has the DNA TGTGCCAGCACGACTAGCGGGGGCTACAATGAGCAGTTCTTC. Translating it yields CASTTSGGYNEQFF.

This clone was found once. The CDR3, as DNA: TGTGCCAGCAGCCACCGGGACAGGGGGACAGAGACCCAGTACTTC. Its protein is CASSHRDRGTETQYF. The chain couples TRBV5-4 to TRBJ2-5; 11 nucleotides align to TRBD1. The CDR3 consists of 15 residues. Germline CDR1 is SGHNT and CDR2 is YYREEE (reference sequence). Trimming took 4 bases from V and 4 from J; bases not matched to a gene: 6.

This sequence joins TRBV6-6 and TRBJ2-7, with 7 bases fitting TRBD1. Germline CDR1 MNHNY, CDR2 SVGAGI (reference sequence). Trimming removed 6 bases from V and 1 base from J; junction bases left unmatched: 6. The CDR3 extends over 14 amino acids. The CDR3 is CASRRAGGSYEQYF. In DNA, the CDR3 is TGTGCCAGCAGAAGAGCAGGGGGTTCCTACGAGCAGTACTTC.

The chain recombines TRBV28 with TRBJ1-4, with 9 bases identical to TRBD1. V lost 8 bases and J lost 6; bases outside the gene matches: 13. The CDR3 loop spans 16 amino acids. Germline CDR1 reads MDHEN; CDR2 reads SYDVKM. For the CDR3, the DNA is TGTGCCAGCTTACAAAATCCGGGACAGGGAGATGAAAAACTGTTTTTT. It codes for CASLQNPGQGDEKLFF.

The chain carries TRBV4-3 and TRBJ2-5; the match to TRBD2 covers 8 bases. This CDR3 is built from 15 residues. Germline values: CDR1 LGHNA, CDR2 YSLEER. Unmatched junction bases numbered 7, after V lost 5 bases and J lost 2 bases. The CDR3 loop reads CASSKGLGIQETQYF. As DNA, the CDR3 is TGCGCCAGCAGCAAGGGACTAGGGATTCAAGAGACCCAGTACTTC.

J is TRBJ2-7 and V is TRBV29-1; D is unresolved. V was pared by 2 bases and J by 0 bases, with 11 bases between. The CDR3 consists of 14 residues. From germline, CDR1 is SQVTM and CDR2 ANQGSEA. The CDR3 DNA is TGCAGCGTTGAACTGCTCAGCGACTCCTACGAGCAGTACTTC. Protein product: CSVELLSDSYEQYF.

The chain couples TRBV18 to TRBJ2-3; the match to TRBD2 covers 8 bases. CDR1 is KGHSH and CDR2 is LQKENI in the germline V gene. V lost 3 bases, J lost 2 bases, and 7 bases stayed unmatched. CDR3 length equals 16 residues. The CDR3 DNA sequence: TGTGCCAGCTCACCCCCGGGCGGGGGGTACACAGATACGCAGTATTTT. Its protein is CASSPPGGGYTDTQYF.

The V and J genes are TRBV4-2 and TRBJ2-5, with unresolved D. CDR1 is LGHNA and CDR2 is YNFKEQ in the germline V gene. Trimming took off 2 bases at V and 0 bases at J, with 4 bases between the two ends. The CDR3 is 13 amino acids. This CDR3 is CASSQNNQETQYF. As DNA, the CDR3 is TGTGCCAGCAGCCAAAACAACCAAGAGACCCAGTACTTC.

Comments on this clone: Other DNA sequences within the sample encode an identical CDR3. The chain has TRBV11-2 and TRBJ1-3; D ambiguous. Germline values: CDR1 SGHAT, CDR2 FQNNGV. The V gene lost 5 bases and the J gene lost 0 bases, with 11 bases spanning the gap. The CDR3 consists of 15 residues. CDR3 sequence: CASSPAGSSGNTIYF. CDR3 coding DNA: TGTGCCAGCAGCCCGGCGGGGAGCTCTGGAAACACCATATATTTT.

The chain combines TRBV24-1 with TRBJ1-1; no clear D gene. The CDR3 has 11 residues. Germline CDR1 reads KGHDR; CDR2 reads SFDVKD. V shed 4 bases and J shed 7 bases, with 6 bases lying between them. CDR3 coding DNA: TGTGCCACCAGTGACGGGGTTGAAGCTTTCTTT. The encoded protein is CATSDGVEAFF.

The chain links TRBV29-1 to TRBJ1-2; perhaps TRBD1 as D (6 bases). The germline V and J ends were trimmed by 5 bases and 0 bases, with 19 bases remaining between them. Germline lookup yields CDR1 SQVTM and CDR2 ANQGSEA. The CDR3 is made up of 16 amino acids. The CDR3 loop reads CSVPDSGPLTNYGYTF. CDR3 sequence (DNA): TGCAGCGTTCCGGACAGCGGCCCTCTTACTAACTATGGCTACACCTTC.

The V gene is TRBV5-8, the J gene TRBJ1-3, with 7 nucleotides matching TRBD1. Trimming took 3 bases from V and 0 from J; bases not matched to a gene: 9. The CDR3 sequence is 17 residues long. Looked up from germline, CDR1 is SGHTS and CDR2 is YDEGEE. In DNA, the CDR3 is TGTGCCAGCAGCTCTCCGGGACAGAGAAGCTCTGGAAACACCATATATTTT. Translating it yields CASSSPGQRSSGNTIYF. Full variable domain (missing parts from reference TRBV5-8 and TRBJ1-3): EAGVTQSPTHLIKTRGQQATLRCSPISGHTSVYWYQQALGLGLQFLLWYDEGEERNRGNFPPRFSGRQFPNYSSELNVNALELEDSALYLCASSSPGQRSSGNTIYFGEGSWLTVV.

This clone came up once. The V gene is TRBV9, the J gene TRBJ2-5, with a weak D call TRBD2 (6 bases). This CDR3 contains 15 residues. Germline CDR1 SGDLS, CDR2 YYNGEE. The V end lost 0 bases, the J end lost 1 base, and 10 bases lay between the germline ends. The CDR3 is CASSVAGDFQETQYF. CDR3 bases: TGTGCCAGCAGCGTAGCCGGGGACTTCCAAGAGACCCAGTACTTC.

This clone is termed medium-sized. V is TRBV6-5 and J is TRBJ1-2; D remains unclear. Trimming left V 7 bases short and J 4 bases short, with 16 bases between. The germline gives CDR1 MNHEY, CDR2 SVGAGI. CDR3 length equals 14 residues. The CDR3, as DNA: TGTGCCAGCACCCCAACAGTCGACGGCTATGGCTACACCTTC. It translates to CASTPTVDGYGYTF.

This clone was counted between two and nine times. The chain employs TRBV10-3 and TRBJ1-6; D gene ambiguous. The length of the CDR3 is 14 residues. Germline V gene sequence: CDR1 ENHRY, CDR2 SYGVKD. V was cut by 2 bases and J by 8 bases, with 10 bases left in between. CDR3 in DNA: TGTGCCATCAGTGAGACAGATAAGGATTCACCCCTCCACTTT. Amino acids: CAISETDKDSPLHF.

Only one count was recorded for this clone. The chain combines TRBV28 with TRBJ2-1, with TRBD2 identical over 7 bases. Unmatched junction bases numbered 4, after V lost 5 bases and J lost 3 bases. Germline CDR1 and CDR2: MDHEN and SYDVKM. The CDR3 runs 14 residues. CDR3 in amino acids: CASSRAGNYNEQFF. CDR3 sequence (DNA): TGTGCCAGCAGTAGAGCGGGGAACTACAATGAGCAGTTCTTC.

V gene TRBV2 combines with J gene TRBJ1-6, with 7 bases lining up with TRBD1. The V and J ends lost 5 bases and 5 bases, in that order; junction bases with no gene match: 6. Per the germline V gene, CDR1 is SNHLY and CDR2 is FYNNEI. There are 15 residues in the CDR3. The CDR3 region has the DNA TGTGCCAGCAGTCGTAGGGACAGAGATAATTCACCCCTCCACTTT. The encoded protein is CASSRRDRDNSPLHF.

This clone was detected a few times. The genes are TRBV10-2 and TRBJ2-1; tentative D call: TRBD1 (5 bases). V was shortened by 2 bases and J by 7 bases, with 9 bases between the two germline ends. The CDR3 runs to 13 residues. Germline-derived CDR1 and CDR2 are WSHSY and SAAADI. DNA for the CDR3: TGCGCCAGCAGTGAGCAATCAGGGAATGAGCAGTTCTTC. Residues: CASSEQSGNEQFF.

The V gene is TRBV7-9, the J gene TRBJ1-4; D call uncertain. Per the germline V gene, CDR1 is SEHNR and CDR2 is FQNEAQ (reference sequence). The V end lost 8 bases, the J end lost 0 bases, and 4 bases lay between the germline ends. This CDR3 contains 12 residues. The CDR3 DNA follows: TGTGCCAGCGAGACAACTAATGAAAAACTGTTTTTT. This encodes CASETTNEKLFF.

The chain couples TRBV5-4 to TRBJ1-3, with D perhaps matching TRBD1 (6 bases). Germline CDR1 is SGHNT and CDR2 is YYREEE (reference sequence). Between the trimmed V and J ends, which lost 4 bases and 0 bases, there was a span of 11 bases. This CDR3 region has 15 residues. CDR3 sequence: CASSRGQNSGNTIYF. The DNA of the CDR3 is TGTGCCAGCAGCCGTGGACAGAACTCTGGAAACACCATATATTTT. Combining the CDR3 with reference TRBV5-4 and TRBJ1-3 gives the whole variable domain ETGVTQSPTHLIKTRGQQVTLRCSSQSGHNTVSWYQQALGQGPQFIFQYYREEENGRGNFPPRFSGLQFPNYSSELNVNALELDDSALYLCASSRGQNSGNTIYFGEGSWLTVV.

The chain combines TRBV18 with TRBJ1-1; TRBD1 might be the D (6 bases). The germline CDR1 and CDR2 sequences are KGHSH and LQKENI. The V and J ends lost 3 bases and 4 bases respectively, with 12 bases between them. This CDR3 is built from 14 residues. The CDR3 region has the DNA TGTGCCAGCTCACCCAAGAGGGGGATCACTGAAGCTTTCTTT. It yields the protein CASSPKRGITEAFF.

V is TRBV7-8 and J is TRBJ1-3, with D possibly being TRBD1 (5 bases). Germline CDR1 SGHVS, CDR2 FQNEAQ. The length of the CDR3 is 15 residues. The V end lost 2 bases, the J end lost 7 bases, and 15 bases lay between the germline ends. CDR3 DNA sequence: TGTGCCAGCAGCTTAATTGGGCAGGGATTGAACACCATATATTTT. Amino acid sequence: CASSLIGQGLNTIYF.

This clone has just a few counts. V and J are TRBV19 and TRBJ1-5, with D tentatively TRBD1 (6 bases). Germline V gene sequence: CDR1 LNHDA, CDR2 SQIVND (reference sequence). V lost 4 bases and J 0 bases, leaving 16 bases between the germline ends. The CDR3 loop spans 17 amino acids. DNA for the CDR3: TGTGCCAGTAGTAACCCACAGGGACCCTATAGCAATCAGCCCCAGCATTTT. Its protein product is CASSNPQGPYSNQPQHF.

The CDR3 spells CASSPGLGQETQYF. The DNA for the CDR3 is TGTGCCAGCTCACCGGGACTAGGTCAAGAGACCCAGTACTTC. The chain combines TRBV18 with TRBJ2-5, with TRBD2 matching 8 bases. The CDR3 totals 14 residues. CDR1 is KGHSH, CDR2 LQKENI, per germline. The J segment lost 2 bases and the V segment lost 3 bases, leaving 2 bases of the junction unmatched.

The chain uses TRBV12-3 or TRBV12-4 and TRBJ2-7; unclear D gene. V lost 4 bases, J lost 7 bases, and 8 bases lay in between. This CDR3 comprises 11 residues. In nucleotides, the CDR3 is TGTGCCAGCAGTTCCTATCTAGAGCAGTACTTC. This translates into CASSSYLEQYF.

The chain links TRBV7-2 to TRBJ1-3; 9 positions match TRBD1. CDR1 SGHTA and CDR2 FQGNSA come from the germline V gene. CDR3 size: 16 residues. Trimming took 3 bases from V and 4 from J; bases not matched to a gene: 7. The CDR3 sequence is CASSLAGTGNGNTIYF. As DNA, the CDR3 is TGTGCCAGCAGCTTGGCCGGGACAGGGAACGGAAACACCATATATTTT.

V usage is TRBV18 and J usage is TRBJ1-6, with 7 bases lining up with TRBD1. Germline V CDR1 and CDR2: KGHSH, LQKENI. The junction had 10 bases not matched to a gene; V was cut back by 6 bases and J by 8 bases. This CDR3 region has 15 residues. The CDR3 nucleotides read TGTGCCAGCTCCCCCGAACAGGGGACATATTCACCCCTCCACTTT. This translates into CASSPEQGTYSPLHF. Looking up the rest from reference TRBV18 and TRBJ1-6 gives the full variable domain: NAGVMQNPRHLVRRRGQEARLRCSPMKGHSHVYWYRQLPEEGLKFMVYLQKENIIDESGMPKERFSAEFPKEGPSILRIQQVVRGDSAAYFCASSPEQGTYSPLHFGNGTRLTVT.